These 12 T cell receptor beta chains were all obtained from the same sample, sequenced in a study of neurological immune-mediated disorders. A single record per CDR3 protein comes from TCRdb applying MiXCR to the 5' RACE reads. The sample yields about 70,000 distinct CDR3 sequences, under 5.5% seen once. The sample was PBMCs. The receptors were gathered from a woman between 65 and 79 years old with multiple sclerosis.

This clonotype is categorized as medium-sized (0.01 to 0.1%). The chain is built from TRBV7-9 and TRBJ2-1; no clear D gene. Germline values: CDR1 SEHNR, CDR2 FQNEAQ (reference sequence). This CDR3 spans 14 amino acids. The V end lost 3 bases, the J end lost 0 bases, and 6 bases lay between the germline ends. CDR3 nucleotide sequence: TGTGCCAGCAGCTTCGCAGGCTCCTACAATGAGCAGTTCTTC. As protein: CASSFAGSYNEQFF.

Ten or more counts support this clonotype. The chain uses TRBV6-2 or TRBV6-3 and TRBJ2-1; D may be TRBD1 or TRBD2 (5 bases each). Germline loops: CDR1 MNHEY, CDR2 SVGEGT. The CDR3 loop spans 14 amino acids. V was clipped by 2 bases and J by 2 bases, with 7 bases between them. CDR3 region: CASSYGTTYNEQFF. CDR3 nucleotides: TGTGCCAGCAGTTACGGGACCACCTACAATGAGCAGTTCTTC.

This clonotype showed up many times. The V and J genes are TRBV27 and TRBJ2-1; 13 positions match TRBD2. The CDR3 length is 18 residues. The germline gives CDR1 MNHEY, CDR2 SMNVEV (reference sequence). V shed 5 bases and J 7 bases; nucleotides not matched to a gene: 14. Here the CDR3 reads CASSLNRLAGGYGNEQFF. The CDR3 DNA is TGTGCCAGCAGTCTAAATAGACTAGCGGGAGGATATGGGAATGAGCAGTTCTTC.

This chain connects TRBV5-6 to TRBJ2-5, with a tentative D call TRBD1 (6 bases). Germline lookup yields CDR1 SGHDT and CDR2 YYEEEE. Trimming removed 5 bases at V and 4 bases at J, with 12 bases between. There are 13 residues in the CDR3. The CDR3, as DNA: TGTGCCAGCAGACTCGGACAGCCAGAGACCCAGTACTTC. Its translation: CASRLGQPETQYF.

The sample holds many counts of this clonotype. The chain links TRBV7-8 to TRBJ2-1; possible D gene TRBD1, 6 bases. Germline-derived CDR1 and CDR2 are SGHVS and FQNEAQ. This CDR3 region has 15 residues. V lost 1 base, J lost 4 bases, and 11 bases lay in between. For the CDR3, the DNA is TGTGCCAGCAGCTTAGACAGGGAAGGGTACAATGAGCAGTTCTTC. Translated: CASSLDREGYNEQFF.

This clonotype appeared many times. J is TRBJ1-5 and V is TRBV20-1, with 7 bases lining up with TRBD1. Germline loops: CDR1 DFQATT, CDR2 SNEGSKA (reference sequence). V was clipped by 5 bases and J by 6 bases; unmatched bases: 7. The CDR3 covers 13 residues. CDR3 sequence reads: CSAHRGAGQPQHF. CDR3 sequence (DNA): TGCAGTGCTCACAGGGGTGCAGGTCAGCCCCAGCATTTT.

This clonotype was seen a handful of times. The junction differs from germline at one of its ends, possibly a read error. CDR3 protein: CASSLGGGTLQHQHF. CDR3 nucleotides: TGTGCCAGCAGCCTGGGGGGAGGCACGCTTCAGCACCAGCATTTT. The rearrangement joins TRBV7-2 to TRBJ1-5, with a weak D call TRBD1 (5 bases). This CDR3 spans 15 amino acids. Germline V gene lookup returns CDR1 SGHTA and CDR2 FQGNSA.

This clonotype was counted ten times or more. This sequence joins TRBV6-2 or TRBV6-3 and TRBJ2-2, with D tentatively TRBD1 (5 bases). The CDR3 covers 15 residues. V dropped 6 bases and J dropped 3 bases, with 14 bases sitting between them. Looked up from germline, CDR1 is MNHEY and CDR2 is SVGEGT. The CDR3 loop is CASRIWGRDTGELFF. CDR3 bases: TGTGCCAGCAGGATCTGGGGCCGGGACACCGGGGAGCTGTTTTTT.

The CDR3 DNA reads TGTGCCAGCAGCTTAGAGTCTAGGGGGATCTCCACTGAAGCTTTCTTT. This encodes CASSLESRGISTEAFF. The V call is TRBV7-8, the J call TRBJ1-1; D possibly corresponds to TRBD1 (6 bases). This CDR3 has 16 residues. V gave up 1 base and J gave up 4 bases, with 16 bases separating them. Germline CDR1 and CDR2: SGHVS and FQNEAQ.

This clonotype was seen repeatedly, ten times or more. The chain combines TRBV20-1 with TRBJ2-5; the match to TRBD2 covers 10 bases. Germline assignment: CDR1 DFQATT and CDR2 SNEGSKA (reference sequence). The CDR3 contains 13 residues. The V and J ends lost 6 bases and 2 bases, in that order; junction bases with no gene match: 3. CDR3 amino acids: CSAGTSVQETQYF. CDR3 nucleotide sequence: TGCAGTGCCGGGACTAGCGTTCAAGAGACCCAGTACTTC.

The sample holds many counts of this clonotype. This chain uses TRBV10-3 with TRBJ2-7, with D perhaps matching TRBD1 (5 bases). The CDR3 length is 12 residues. Germline V gene sequence: CDR1 ENHRY, CDR2 SYGVKD. V shed 4 bases and J shed 3 bases, with 7 bases lying between them. The CDR3 loop reads CAISGQGYEQYF. CDR3 DNA: TGTGCCATCAGTGGGCAGGGCTACGAGCAGTACTTC.

This clonotype has only a few counts. The rearrangement joins TRBV12-3 or TRBV12-4 to TRBJ2-3; 7 bases map to TRBD1. V was clipped by 3 bases and J by 1 base; unmatched bases: 7. The CDR3 is made up of 16 amino acids. This CDR3 reads CASSFLQGIGTDTQYF. In nucleotides, the CDR3 is TGTGCCAGCAGTTTCCTACAGGGGATTGGCACAGATACGCAGTATTTT.